The clone carrying this TCR beta chain was seen at least ten times. The entry originates in a study of blood T cell repertoires in COVID-19. In the study overall: COVID-19 samples, acute and convalescent, were from the United States, Italy and Spain. T cells, B-cell-depleted T cells, or PBMCs provided the cDNA or gDNA that served as material.

Losses at the gene ends were 3 bases for V and 6 bases for J; bases not matched to a gene: 7. Germline values: CDR1 SGHAT, CDR2 FQNNGV. The CDR3 spans 15 residues. Authors' methods: Reference gene primer amplification gave estimated nucleated cell counts. Here immunoSEQ multiplex PCR was the method, and the copy in TCRdb shows in-frame clones only, minus some. V and J calls and clone size are copied from that table; D and trimming were computed from the DNA. In the table there are around 150,000 clones, over 75% of which are singletons. The V and J genes are TRBV11-2 and TRBJ1-2; 10 bases agree with TRBD1. Sequencing was performed on peripheral blood. This receptor was identified in a man between 65 and 79 years old with acute or convalescent COVID-19. CDR3 coding DNA: TGTGCCAGCAGCTTTCTCCGGGGGACAGGGGATGGCTACACCTTC. Translation gives CASSFLRGTGDGYTF.